Reported below is one T cell receptor beta chain. The record originates from a study of OX40 agonist ivuxolimab in advanced cancers. Germline values: CDR1 MGHRA, CDR2 YSYEKL. The CDR3 contains 15 residues. The V end lost 2 bases, the J end lost 2 bases, and 7 bases lay between the germline ends. Sequencing used immunoSEQ multiplex PCR; TCRdb keeps in-frame clones, though not all of them. The data show under 140,000 clones, roughly 90% seen once. V is TRBV4-1 and J is TRBJ2-6, with D maybe TRBD1 (6 bases). The TCR sequence derives from an adult with an advanced solid tumor such as melanoma, head and neck, liver or kidney cancer. The input for sequencing was CD4+ or CD8+ T cells sorted from blood, taken in a trial of the OX40 agonist ivuxolimab. CDR3: CASSQTGTGANVLTF. CDR3 DNA sequence: TGCGCCAGCAGCCAAACAGGGACTGGGGCCAACGTCCTGACTTTC.